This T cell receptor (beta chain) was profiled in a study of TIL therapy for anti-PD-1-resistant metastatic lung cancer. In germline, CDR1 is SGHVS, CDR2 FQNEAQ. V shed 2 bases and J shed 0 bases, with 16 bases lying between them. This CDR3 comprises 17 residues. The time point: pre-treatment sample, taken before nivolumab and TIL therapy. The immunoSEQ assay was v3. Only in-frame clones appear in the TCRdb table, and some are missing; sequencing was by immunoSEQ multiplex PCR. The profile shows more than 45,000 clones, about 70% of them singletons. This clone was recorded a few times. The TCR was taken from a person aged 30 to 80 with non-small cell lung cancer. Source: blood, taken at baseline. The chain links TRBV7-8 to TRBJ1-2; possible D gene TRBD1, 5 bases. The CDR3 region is CASSLFSQTTANYGYTF. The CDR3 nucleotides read TGTGCCAGCAGCTTATTTTCCCAGACGACAGCTAACTATGGCTACACCTTC.